Sequencing of this T cell receptor beta chain was carried out in a study of metastatic and nonmetastatic thyroid tumors. On the study more broadly: Repertoires of blood and of tissue (tumor or nodule) from malignant and benign thyroid patients were compared.

With V trimmed by 4 bases and J by 9 bases, 6 bases remained unmatched. The CDR3 is 13 residues long. In germline, CDR1 is MNHEY, CDR2 SVGEGT. This clone was seen a few times. Treatment of any kind had been given to no patient before thyroid surgery. TCRdb reprocessed the PCR reads using MiXCR. Of 15,000 or so clones in the sample, approximately 3.7% were seen once. The specimen was tumor tissue. The TCR was taken from a female donor with papillary thyroid cancer or a benign thyroid nodule (not recorded which). Some clones in this sample may be carry-over from other donors' samples. The chain employs TRBV6-2 or TRBV6-3 and TRBJ1-2; 9 positions match TRBD1. CDR3 in amino acids: CASSSGQGRRYTF. In nucleotides, the CDR3 is TGTGCCAGCAGTTCGGGACAGGGCCGGCGCTACACCTTC.